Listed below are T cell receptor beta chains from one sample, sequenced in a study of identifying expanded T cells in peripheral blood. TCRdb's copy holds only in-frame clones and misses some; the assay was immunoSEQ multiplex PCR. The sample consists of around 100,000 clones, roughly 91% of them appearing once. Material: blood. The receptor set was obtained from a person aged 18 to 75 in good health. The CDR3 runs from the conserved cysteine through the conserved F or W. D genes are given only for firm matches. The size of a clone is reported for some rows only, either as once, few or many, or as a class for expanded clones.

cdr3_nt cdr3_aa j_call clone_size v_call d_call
TGCGCCAGCAGCCAAGAAGGGGTAGCGGGGGGTGGAGAGACCCAGTACTTC CASSQEGVAGGGETQYF TRBJ2-5 - TRBV4-1 TRBD2
TGTGCCAGCAGCATGCTAGCGGGTCCCTACAATGAGCAGTTCTTC CASSMLAGPYNEQFF TRBJ2-1 - TRBV7-7 TRBD2
TGTGCCAGCAGTCCCACATACACCGGGGAGCTGTTTTTT CASSPTYTGELFF TRBJ2-2 once TRBV27 -
TGTGCCAGTAAACCGACAGGGTCAGGTTATGGCTACACCTTC CASKPTGSGYGYTF TRBJ1-2 few TRBV19 TRBD1
TGTGCCAGCTGCCCGGGACAGCTGAACACCGGGGAGCTGTTTTTT CASCPGQLNTGELFF TRBJ2-2 - TRBV9 TRBD1
TGTGCCAGCGTCGTTGATCAGCCCCAGCATTTT CASVVDQPQHF TRBJ1-5 - TRBV9 -
TGTGCCAGCAGTTACGGGGTCATGCAGTACTTC CASSYGVMQYF TRBJ2-7 - TRBV6-5 -
TGCGCCAGCGGGGGGTCCTATGGCTACACCTTC CASGGSYGYTF TRBJ1-2 - TRBV5-1 -
TGCGCCAGCAGCCAAGATCGGGAGGCCCCGGGGTTTTTT CASSQDREAPGFF TRBJ2-2 - TRBV4-1 TRBD2
TGTGCCAGCAGCTTCGACATAAACTATGGCTACACCTTC CASSFDINYGYTF TRBJ1-2 - TRBV11-2 -
TGCGCCAGCAGCCGGGCTAGCGGGGGGTTAGGCAATGAGCAGTTCTTC CASSRASGGLGNEQFF TRBJ2-1 - TRBV4-3 TRBD2
TGTGCCAGCAACCGACAGGGGAAGGGATCACCCCTCCACTTT CASNRQGKGSPLHF TRBJ1-6 - TRBV6-6 TRBD1
TGTGCCTGGAGAAAACCGGGACAGGGATCAGAGGAGCAGTACTTC CAWRKPGQGSEEQYF TRBJ2-7 - TRBV30 TRBD1
TGCGCCAGCAGCTTGGATGGCAGAGAGAACACTGAAGCTTTCTTT CASSLDGRENTEAFF TRBJ1-1 - TRBV5-1 -
TGTGCCAGCAGCTTACTAGGGGTTACGACGGGCTATGGCTACACCTTC CASSLLGVTTGYGYTF TRBJ1-2 - TRBV7-2 -
TGTGCCAGCAGGCTGGGACAGGGGGCGCCTGTAGTTGGCTACACCTTC CASRLGQGAPVVGYTF TRBJ1-2 - TRBV5-6 TRBD1
TGTGCCAGCCGTCTCTACTCAACTAATGAAAAACTGTTTTTT CASRLYSTNEKLFF TRBJ1-4 - TRBV6-5 -
TGTGCCAGCAGCACGGGACAGGGGGCTGGGGCCAACGTCCTGACTTTC CASSTGQGAGANVLTF TRBJ2-6 once TRBV5-4 TRBD1
TGTGCCTGGAGTGTATTTGAGTCCTACGAGCAGTACTTC CAWSVFESYEQYF TRBJ2-7 - TRBV30 -
TGTGCCAGCAGCAGGACAGGGCCCCATTCACCCCTCCACTTT CASSRTGPHSPLHF TRBJ1-6 few TRBV11-2 TRBD1
TGTGCCACCAGCAGCCACAGAACGGTCTCCTATAATTCACCCCTCCACTTT CATSSHRTVSYNSPLHF TRBJ1-6 few TRBV15 -
TGTGCCAGCAGCTTGGCCGGGGCCTCGAGCGACACTGAAGCTTTCTTT CASSLAGASSDTEAFF TRBJ1-1 - TRBV5-4 -
TGTGCCAGCAGTAAGGGCAGGTTAAACTATGGCTACACCTTC CASSKGRLNYGYTF TRBJ1-2 - TRBV27 -
TGTGCCAGCAGCTTAGGACAGGGGGGGGGTTCACCCCTCCACTTT CASSLGQGGGSPLHF TRBJ1-6 - TRBV7-2 TRBD1
TGTGCCAGCAGTCCCGGACCCCCGGCCTACGAGCAGTACTTC CASSPGPPAYEQYF TRBJ2-7 - TRBV28 -
TGTGCCAGCAGGAACCCCGGGGCCGGTACCGGGGAGCTGTTTTTT CASRNPGAGTGELFF TRBJ2-2 - TRBV7-9 -
TGTGCCAGCTCCCGACAGGGCACTAATGAAAAACTGTTTTTT CASSRQGTNEKLFF TRBJ1-4 - TRBV18 TRBD1
TGTGCCAGCAGCTTACCTTGGGGAAAAGGCGACACTGAAGCTTTCTTT CASSLPWGKGDTEAFF TRBJ1-1 - TRBV13 -
TGTGCCAGCCGGACAGGGGGCGCAGATACGCAGTATTTT CASRTGGADTQYF TRBJ2-3 - TRBV6-6 TRBD1